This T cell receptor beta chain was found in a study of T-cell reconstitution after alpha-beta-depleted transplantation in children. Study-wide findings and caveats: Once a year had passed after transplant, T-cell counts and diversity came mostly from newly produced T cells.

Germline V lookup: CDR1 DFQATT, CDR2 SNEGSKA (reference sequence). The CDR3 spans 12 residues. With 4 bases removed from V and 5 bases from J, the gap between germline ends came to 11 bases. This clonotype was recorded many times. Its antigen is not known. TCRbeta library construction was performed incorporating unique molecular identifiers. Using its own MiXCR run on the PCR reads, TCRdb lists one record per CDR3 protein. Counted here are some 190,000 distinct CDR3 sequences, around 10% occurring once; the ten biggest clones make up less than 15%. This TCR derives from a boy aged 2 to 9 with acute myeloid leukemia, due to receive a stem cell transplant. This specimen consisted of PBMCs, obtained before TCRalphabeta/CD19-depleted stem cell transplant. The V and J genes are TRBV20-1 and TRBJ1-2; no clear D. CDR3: CSAKAGGYGYTF. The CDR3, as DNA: TGCAGTGCTAAGGCAGGTGGATATGGCTACACCTTC.